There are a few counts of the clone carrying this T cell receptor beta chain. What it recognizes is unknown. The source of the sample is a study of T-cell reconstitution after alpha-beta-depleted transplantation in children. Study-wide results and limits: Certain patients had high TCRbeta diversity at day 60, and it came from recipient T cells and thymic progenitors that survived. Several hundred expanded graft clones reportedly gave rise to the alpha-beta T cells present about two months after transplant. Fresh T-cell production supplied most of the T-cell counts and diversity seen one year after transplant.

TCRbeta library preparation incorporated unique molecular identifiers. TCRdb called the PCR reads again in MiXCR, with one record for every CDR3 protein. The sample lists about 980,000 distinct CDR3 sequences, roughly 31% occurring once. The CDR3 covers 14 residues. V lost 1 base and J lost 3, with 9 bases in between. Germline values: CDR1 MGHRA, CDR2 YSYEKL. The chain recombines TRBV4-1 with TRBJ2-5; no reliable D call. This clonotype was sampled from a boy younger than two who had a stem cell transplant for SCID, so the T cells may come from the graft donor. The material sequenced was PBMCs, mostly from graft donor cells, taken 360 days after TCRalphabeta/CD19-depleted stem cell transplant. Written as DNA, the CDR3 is TGCGCCAGCAGCCAAGGCGAGGAGAAAGAGACCCAGTACTTC. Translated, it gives CASSQGEEKETQYF.